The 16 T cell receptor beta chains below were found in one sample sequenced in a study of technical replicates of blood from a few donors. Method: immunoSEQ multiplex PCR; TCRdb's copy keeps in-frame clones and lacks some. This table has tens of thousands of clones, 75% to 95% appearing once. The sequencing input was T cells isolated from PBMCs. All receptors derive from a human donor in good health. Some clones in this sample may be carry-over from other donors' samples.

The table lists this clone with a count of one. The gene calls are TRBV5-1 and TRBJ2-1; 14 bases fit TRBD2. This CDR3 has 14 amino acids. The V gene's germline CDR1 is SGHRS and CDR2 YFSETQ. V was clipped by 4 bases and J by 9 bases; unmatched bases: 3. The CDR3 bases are TGCGCCAGCAGCCCGGGACTAGCGGGAGTTGAGCAGTTCTTC. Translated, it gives CASSPGLAGVEQFF.

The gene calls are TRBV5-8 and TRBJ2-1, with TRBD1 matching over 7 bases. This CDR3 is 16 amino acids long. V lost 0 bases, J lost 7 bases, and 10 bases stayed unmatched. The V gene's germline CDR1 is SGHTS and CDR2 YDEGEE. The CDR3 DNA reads TGTGCCAGCAGCTTGGCCAGGGGGACCTTGGAGAATGAGCAGTTCTTC. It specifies CASSLARGTLENEQFF.

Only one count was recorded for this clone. DNA of the CDR3: TGTGCCAGCAGCTTACAGGGGGAAAAACTGTTTTTT. It yields the protein CASSLQGEKLFF. V and J are TRBV13 and TRBJ1-4; tentatively, D is TRBD1 (6 bases). Germline CDR1 reads PRHDT; CDR2 reads FYEKMQ (reference sequence). Trimming removed 2 bases at V and 8 bases at J, with 6 bases between. This CDR3 is built from 12 residues.

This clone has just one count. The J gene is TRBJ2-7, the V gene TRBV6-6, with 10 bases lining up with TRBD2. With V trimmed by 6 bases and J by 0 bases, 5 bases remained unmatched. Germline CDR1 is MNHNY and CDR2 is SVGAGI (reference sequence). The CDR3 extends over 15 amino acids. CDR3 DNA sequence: TGTGCCAGCAGGATAGGACTAGCGGACTCCTACGAGCAGTACTTC. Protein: CASRIGLADSYEQYF.

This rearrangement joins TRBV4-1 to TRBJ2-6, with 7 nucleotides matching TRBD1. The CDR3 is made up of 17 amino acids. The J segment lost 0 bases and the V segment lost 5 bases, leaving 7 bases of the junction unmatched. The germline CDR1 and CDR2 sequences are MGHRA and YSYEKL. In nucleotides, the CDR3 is TGCGCCAGCAGCTTTACAGGGGCAATCTCTGGGGCCAACGTCCTGACTTTC. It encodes CASSFTGAISGANVLTF.

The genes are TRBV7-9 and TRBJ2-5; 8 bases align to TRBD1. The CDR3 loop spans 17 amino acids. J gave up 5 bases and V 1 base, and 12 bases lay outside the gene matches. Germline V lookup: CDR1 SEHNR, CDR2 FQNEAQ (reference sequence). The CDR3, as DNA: TGTGCCAGCAGCTTAGGGTGGTCAGGACAGGGCATTGAGACCCAGTACTTC. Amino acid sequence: CASSLGWSGQGIETQYF.

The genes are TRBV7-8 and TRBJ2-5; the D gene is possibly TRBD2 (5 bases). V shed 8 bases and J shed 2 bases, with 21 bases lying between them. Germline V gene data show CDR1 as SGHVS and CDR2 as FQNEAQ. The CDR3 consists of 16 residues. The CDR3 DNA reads TGTGCCAGCGGTTCCCGGGCTATTACGGGACAAGAGACCCAGTACTTC. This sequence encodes CASGSRAITGQETQYF.

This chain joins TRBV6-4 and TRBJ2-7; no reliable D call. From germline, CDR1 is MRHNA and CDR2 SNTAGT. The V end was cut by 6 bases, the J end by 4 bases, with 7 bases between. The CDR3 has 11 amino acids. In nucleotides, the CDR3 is TGTGCCAGCAGCCCAGTTTACGAGCAGTACTTC. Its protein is CASSPVYEQYF.

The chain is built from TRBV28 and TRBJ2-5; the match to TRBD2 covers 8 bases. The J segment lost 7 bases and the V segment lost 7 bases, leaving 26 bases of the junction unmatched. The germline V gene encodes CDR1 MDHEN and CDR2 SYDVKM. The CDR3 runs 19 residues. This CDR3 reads CASTLSPWRSGRGTWTQYF. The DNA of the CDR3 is TGTGCCAGCACCTTATCCCCTTGGCGCAGCGGGAGAGGGACGTGGACCCAGTACTTC.

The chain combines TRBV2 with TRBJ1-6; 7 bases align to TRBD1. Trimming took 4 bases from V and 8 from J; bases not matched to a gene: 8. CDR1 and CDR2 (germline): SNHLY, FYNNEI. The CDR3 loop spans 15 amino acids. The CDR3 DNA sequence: TGTGCCAGCAGTGGTAGGGAGACAGGGCATTCACCCCTCCACTTT. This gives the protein CASSGRETGHSPLHF.

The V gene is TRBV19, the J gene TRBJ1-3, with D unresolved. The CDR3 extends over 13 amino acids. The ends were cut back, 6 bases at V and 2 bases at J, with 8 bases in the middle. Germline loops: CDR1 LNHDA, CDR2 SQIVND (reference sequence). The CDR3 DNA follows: TGTGCCAGTAGAGGGAGTCCTGGAAACACCATATATTTT. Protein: CASRGSPGNTIYF.

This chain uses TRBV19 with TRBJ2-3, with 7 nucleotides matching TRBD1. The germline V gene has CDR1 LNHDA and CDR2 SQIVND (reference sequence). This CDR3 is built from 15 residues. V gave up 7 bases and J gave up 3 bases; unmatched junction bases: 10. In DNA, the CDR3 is TGTGCCAGTAAATTGGGGACAGCTCCTACAGATACGCAGTATTTT. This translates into CASKLGTAPTDTQYF. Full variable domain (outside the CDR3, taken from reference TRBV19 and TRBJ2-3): DGGITQSPKYLFRKEGQNVTLSCEQNLNHDAMYWYRQDPGQGLRLIYYSQIVNDFQKGDIAEGYSVSREKKESFPLTVTSAQKNPTAFYLCASKLGTAPTDTQYFGPGTRLTVL.

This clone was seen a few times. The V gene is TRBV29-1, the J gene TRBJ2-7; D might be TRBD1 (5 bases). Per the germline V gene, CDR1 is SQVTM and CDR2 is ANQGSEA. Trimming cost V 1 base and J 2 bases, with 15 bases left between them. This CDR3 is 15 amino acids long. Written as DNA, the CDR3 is TGCAGCGTTGAAGTAAGAAGGGGCCCCACCTACGAGCAGTACTTC. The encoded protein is CSVEVRRGPTYEQYF.

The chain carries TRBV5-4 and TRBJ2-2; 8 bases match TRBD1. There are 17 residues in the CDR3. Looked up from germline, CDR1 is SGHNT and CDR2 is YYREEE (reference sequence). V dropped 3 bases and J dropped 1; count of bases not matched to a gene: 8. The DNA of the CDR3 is TGTGCCAGCAGCTGGTGGGGGACAGGCGGGAACACCGGGGAGCTGTTTTTT. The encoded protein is CASSWWGTGGNTGELFF. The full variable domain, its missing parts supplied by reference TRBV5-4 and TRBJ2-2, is ETGVTQSPTHLIKTRGQQVTLRCSSQSGHNTVSWYQQALGQGPQFIFQYYREEENGRGNFPPRFSGLQFPNYSSELNVNALELDDSALYLCASSWWGTGGNTGELFFGEGSRLTVL.

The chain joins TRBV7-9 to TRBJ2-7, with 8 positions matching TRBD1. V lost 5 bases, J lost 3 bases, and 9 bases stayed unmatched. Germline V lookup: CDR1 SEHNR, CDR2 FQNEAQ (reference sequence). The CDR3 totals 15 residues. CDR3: CASSQIRTGNYEQYF. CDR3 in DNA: TGTGCCAGCAGCCAAATTCGGACAGGGAACTACGAGCAGTACTTC.

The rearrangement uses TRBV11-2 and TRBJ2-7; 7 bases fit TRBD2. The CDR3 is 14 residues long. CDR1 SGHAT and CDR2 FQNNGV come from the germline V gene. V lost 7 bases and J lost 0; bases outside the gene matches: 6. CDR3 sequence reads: CASTSPGGSYEQYF. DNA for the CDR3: TGTGCCAGCACCAGTCCGGGGGGCTCCTACGAGCAGTACTTC.